What follows describes a single T cell receptor (beta chain). This record belongs to a study of T cell changes during pregnancy in multiple sclerosis. V lost 4 bases, J lost 0 bases, and 3 bases stayed unmatched. CDR3 length: 15 amino acids. CDR1 SGHRS and CDR2 YFSETQ come from the germline V gene. Sequenced by immunoSEQ multiplex PCR; TCRdb stores in-frame clones only, minus some. The sample carries approximately 70,000 clones, 90% to 95% recorded once. The material was peripheral blood, obtained in the first trimester of pregnancy. The source of this sequence is a female donor in good health, enrolled as a control in a pregnancy study. The V call is TRBV5-1, the J call TRBJ2-1, with 8 nucleotides matching TRBD1. CDR3 nucleotides: TGCGCCAGCAGCCACGGGACAGGCTCCTACAATGAGCAGTTCTTC. This codes for CASSHGTGSYNEQFF.